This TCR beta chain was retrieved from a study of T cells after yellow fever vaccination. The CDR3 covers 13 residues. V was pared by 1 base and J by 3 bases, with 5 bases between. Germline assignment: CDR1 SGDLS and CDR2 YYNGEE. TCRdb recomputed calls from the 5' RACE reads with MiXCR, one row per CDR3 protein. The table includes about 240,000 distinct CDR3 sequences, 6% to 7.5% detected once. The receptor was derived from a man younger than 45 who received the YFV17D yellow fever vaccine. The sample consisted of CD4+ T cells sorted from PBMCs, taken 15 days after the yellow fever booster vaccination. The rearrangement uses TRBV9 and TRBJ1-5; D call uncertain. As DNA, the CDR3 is TGTGCCAGCAGCGTATCAGACAATCAGCCCCAGCATTTT. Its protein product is CASSVSDNQPQHF.